The 28 T cell receptor beta chains below were found in one sample sequenced in a study of T cell responses to AZD1222 COVID-19 vaccine. Sequencing used immunoSEQ multiplex PCR; TCRdb keeps in-frame clones, though not all of them. The profile shows over 150,000 clones, over 75% of them singletons. Sequencing was performed on peripheral blood, taken 28 days after the second AZD1222 dose. The origin of the receptors is an adult who received the AZD1222 COVID-19 vaccine.

The chain uses TRBV5-4 and TRBJ2-3, with 13 nucleotides matching TRBD2. Germline trimming cut 0 bases from V and 5 bases from J; bases unmatched to any gene: 3. CDR3 size: 16 residues. The germline V gene encodes CDR1 SGHNT and CDR2 YYREEE (reference sequence). In DNA, the CDR3 is TGTGCCAGCAGCTTGGAACTAGCGGGGGGGCTAGATACGCAGTATTTT. Translating it yields CASSLELAGGLDTQYF.

CDR3 residues: CASLPGYTGAQSDTQYF. CDR3 DNA sequence: TGCGCCAGTCTGCCGGGGTATACAGGGGCCCAGTCAGATACGCAGTATTTT. V gene TRBV5-1 combines with J gene TRBJ2-3; 7 bases are shared with TRBD1. Germline V lookup: CDR1 SGHRS, CDR2 YFSETQ. J gave up 4 bases and V 8 bases, and 19 bases lay outside the gene matches. This CDR3 is built from 17 residues.

The chain is built from TRBV7-2 and TRBJ1-3, with a weak D call TRBD1 (5 bases). V was cut by 5 bases and J by 0 bases, with 11 bases left in between. CDR3 length equals 15 residues. Germline CDR1 reads SGHTA; CDR2 reads FQGNSA. Here the CDR3 reads CASSVGRNSGNTIYF. CDR3 nucleotide sequence: TGTGCCAGCAGCGTGGGACGGAACTCTGGAAACACCATATATTTT.

The chain recombines TRBV11-2 with TRBJ2-7, with a tentative D call TRBD1 (5 bases). The CDR3 sequence is 14 residues long. CDR1 is SGHAT and CDR2 is FQNNGV in the germline V gene. V was cut by 5 bases and J by 1 base, with 12 bases left in between. The CDR3 protein is CASSHSTGSYEQYF. The DNA of the CDR3 is TGTGCCAGCAGCCACAGTACAGGTTCCTACGAGCAGTACTTC.

The gene calls are TRBV27 and TRBJ1-2; tentative D call: TRBD1 (5 bases). In germline, CDR1 is MNHEY, CDR2 SMNVEV (reference sequence). Trimming took 5 bases from V and 4 from J, leaving 17 bases between them. This CDR3 has 15 amino acids. CDR3 protein: CASSAAGTSVYGYTF. The CDR3 nucleotides read TGTGCCAGCAGTGCCGCCGGGACGTCCGTCTATGGCTACACCTTC.

The chain links TRBV27 to TRBJ2-7; 8 bases line up with TRBD1. Per germline, CDR1 MNHEY and CDR2 SMNVEV (reference sequence). The CDR3 sequence is 14 residues long. V lost 1 base to trimming and J lost 6 bases; unmatched junction nucleotides: 5. As DNA, the CDR3 is TGTGCCAGCAGTTTATTGGGACAGGTCTCCGAGCAGTACTTC. Protein: CASSLLGQVSEQYF.

The chain couples TRBV6-5 to TRBJ2-7, with TRBD1 identical over 8 bases. This CDR3 spans 15 amino acids. Germline-derived CDR1 and CDR2 are MNHEY and SVGAGI. V lost 5 bases, J lost 7 bases, and 13 bases stayed unmatched. CDR3 residues: CASSRTRQGPGEQYF. CDR3 DNA: TGTGCCAGCAGTCGAACTCGACAGGGGCCGGGAGAGCAGTACTTC.

V usage is TRBV7-8 and J usage is TRBJ2-7; unclear D gene. The V and J ends lost 2 bases and 4 bases respectively, with 9 bases between them. Germline assignment: CDR1 SGHVS and CDR2 FQNEAQ. This CDR3 is 13 amino acids long. In DNA form, the CDR3 reads TGTGCCAGCAGCTTAAGGCAGTCATACGAGCAGTACTTC. It is translated as CASSLRQSYEQYF.

The chain has TRBV12-3 or TRBV12-4 and TRBJ2-7, with D unresolved. Trimming left V 8 bases short and J 5 bases short, with 10 bases between. There are 11 residues in the CDR3. CDR3 region: CASASYDEQYF. CDR3 bases: TGTGCCAGCGCGTCATATGACGAGCAGTACTTC.

The chain recombines TRBV7-9 with TRBJ2-3, with D tentatively TRBD2 (6 bases). This CDR3 region has 15 residues. Germline CDR1 and CDR2: SEHNR and FQNEAQ (reference sequence). V was cut by 5 bases and J by 0 bases, with 12 bases left in between. CDR3 residues: CASSPQGTSTDTQYF. The CDR3 DNA reads as TGTGCCAGCAGCCCCCAAGGGACTAGCACAGATACGCAGTATTTT.

This sequence joins TRBV20-1 and TRBJ1-2, with D uncertain. This CDR3 has 11 amino acids. V was pared by 6 bases and J by 1 base, with 6 bases between. Germline-derived CDR1 and CDR2 are DFQATT and SNEGSKA (reference sequence). The CDR3 DNA is TGCAGTGCCGGGAATAACTATGGCTACACCTTC. This translates into CSAGNNYGYTF.

This chain joins TRBV7-3 and TRBJ2-6; D unresolved. The germline V and J ends were trimmed by 3 bases and 0 bases, with 3 bases remaining between them. The CDR3 extends over 14 amino acids. The germline CDR1 and CDR2 sequences are SGHTA and FQGTGA. The chain's CDR3 is CASSLISGANVLTF. The CDR3 DNA sequence: TGTGCCAGCAGCTTGATCTCTGGGGCCAACGTCCTGACTTTC. Drawing the rest from reference TRBV7-3 and TRBJ2-6, the complete variable domain is GAGVSQTPSNKVTEKGKYVELRCDPISGHTALYWYRQSLGQGPEFLIYFQGTGAADDSGLPNDRFFAVRPEGSVSTLKIQRTERGDSAVYLCASSLISGANVLTFGAGSRLTVL.

This sequence joins TRBV30 and TRBJ1-6; TRBD1 might be the D (6 bases). V was cut by 4 bases and J by 9 bases, with 13 bases left in between. Germline V gene sequence: CDR1 GTSNPN, CDR2 SVGIG (reference sequence). The CDR3 consists of 13 residues. The CDR3 coding sequence is TGTGCCTGGAACAGGGTTTTCGGTTCACCCCTCCACTTT. Its translation is CAWNRVFGSPLHF.

The chain has TRBV4-3 and TRBJ1-6; no clear D gene. Trimming left V 4 bases short and J 7 bases short, with 11 bases between. Per the germline V gene, CDR1 is LGHNA and CDR2 is YSLEER. This CDR3 comprises 14 residues. The CDR3 bases are TGCGCCAGCAGCCCCGGGGTCGGGAATTCACCCCTCCACTTT. Its translation is CASSPGVGNSPLHF.

The chain couples TRBV14 to TRBJ1-3; no clear D. Germline loops: CDR1 SGHDN, CDR2 FVKESK. V lost 6 bases and J lost 2, with 8 bases in between. The CDR3 is 13 residues long. CDR3 DNA sequence: TGTGCCAGCAGGGTATCTGCTGGAAACACCATATATTTT. Translation: CASRVSAGNTIYF.

The gene calls are TRBV14 and TRBJ1-1; D uncertain. The germline gives CDR1 SGHDN, CDR2 FVKESK. Trimming shortened V by 1 base and J by 11 bases, and 11 bases separated the two germline ends. The CDR3 has 12 amino acids. CDR3 DNA sequence: TGTGCCAGCAGCCAAGGACCTCAAAGGGCTTTCTTT. This gives the protein CASSQGPQRAFF.

The chain's CDR3 is CASGTQPGQGYDTEAFF. Written as DNA, the CDR3 is TGTGCCAGCGGAACTCAACCGGGACAGGGGTACGACACTGAAGCTTTCTTT. This sequence joins TRBV2 and TRBJ1-1; 10 bases are shared with TRBD1. The germline V gene has CDR1 SNHLY and CDR2 FYNNEI. Losses at the gene ends were 8 bases for V and 3 bases for J; bases not matched to a gene: 15. The CDR3 totals 17 residues.

In DNA form, the CDR3 reads TGTGCCAGCTCCCCAACACCACCGGACAGGGGGCCCGGAAACACCATATATTTT. Its translation is CASSPTPPDRGPGNTIYF. The chain recombines TRBV18 with TRBJ1-3, with 11 nucleotides matching TRBD1. The CDR3 contains 18 residues. The germline gives CDR1 KGHSH, CDR2 LQKENI. Unmatched junction bases numbered 14, after V lost 6 bases and J lost 4 bases.

The chain is built from TRBV5-1 and TRBJ1-5, with no clear D. Germline CDR1 SGHRS, CDR2 YFSETQ. The CDR3 is made up of 12 amino acids. The V and J ends lost 1 base and 7 bases respectively, with 6 bases between them. CDR3 sequence (DNA): TGCGCCAGCAGCTTGAGTGGACAGCCCCAGCATTTT. This encodes CASSLSGQPQHF.

This chain connects TRBV7-2 to TRBJ2-3; TRBD2 matches at 7 bases. The CDR3 contains 14 residues. Germline V gene lookup returns CDR1 SGHTA and CDR2 FQGNSA. Trimming cost V 7 bases and J 5 bases; bases outside gene matches: 9. The CDR3 DNA sequence: TGTGCCAGCACAGGACTAGGGCTAGGAGATACGCAGTATTTT. Translation gives CASTGLGLGDTQYF.

The chain combines TRBV18 with TRBJ1-1; D not certain. Germline-derived CDR1 and CDR2 are KGHSH and LQKENI. CDR3 length equals 18 residues. The V end lost 2 bases, the J end lost 4 bases, and 23 bases lay between the germline ends. The CDR3 nucleotides read TGTGCCAGCTCACCAAGGCAGATGATGCCGACGGAGGGCACTGAAGCTTTCTTT. Protein: CASSPRQMMPTEGTEAFF.

The chain recombines TRBV10-3 with TRBJ1-6; perhaps TRBD1 as D (5 bases). V lost 5 bases and J 7 bases, leaving 15 bases between the germline ends. The CDR3 totals 15 residues. Germline V gene sequence: CDR1 ENHRY, CDR2 SYGVKD. The CDR3: CAISPTGTDNSPLHF. The CDR3 bases are TGTGCCATCAGTCCAACCGGGACGGACAATTCACCCCTCCACTTT.

As concerns this clone: The junction departs from the called germline gene at one end, perhaps through a read error. The chain is built from TRBV30 and TRBJ1-2; D gene uncertain. From germline, CDR1 is GTSNPN and CDR2 SVGIG (reference sequence). The CDR3 has 12 residues. CDR3 in amino acids: CAWSLRHYSKHF. CDR3 DNA: TGTGCCTGGAGCCTCCGACACTATTCGAAACACTTC. Based on the CDR3 plus reference TRBV30 and TRBJ1-2, the full variable domain is SQTIHQWPATLVQPVGSPLSLECTVEGTSNPNLYWYRQAAGRGLQLLFYSVGIGQISSEVPQNLSASRPQDRQFILSSKKLLLSDSGFYLCAWSLRHYSKHFGSGTRLTVV.

The V gene is TRBV2, the J gene TRBJ2-5, with 8 nucleotides matching TRBD1. V shed 6 bases, J shed 1 base, and the junction held 10 bases outside the gene matches. The CDR3 loop spans 16 amino acids. The germline V gene has CDR1 SNHLY and CDR2 FYNNEI. The DNA of the CDR3 is TGTGCCAGCAGCTCACCACCCGGGACAGGCCAAGAGACCCAGTACTTC. Its protein is CASSSPPGTGQETQYF.

The chain is built from TRBV7-8 and TRBJ2-5; 8 positions agree with TRBD1. The CDR3 is made up of 14 amino acids. CDR1 is SGHVS, CDR2 FQNEAQ, per germline. V was pared by 5 bases and J by 1 base, with 3 bases of the junction left unmatched. The CDR3 region is CASSQGTGQETQYF. CDR3 nucleotides: TGTGCCAGCAGCCAAGGGACAGGCCAAGAGACCCAGTACTTC.

A remark on this clone: One end of the junction varies from germline; a read error may be responsible. V usage is TRBV5-6 and J usage is TRBJ2-7; 8 nucleotides match TRBD1. In germline, CDR1 is SGHDT, CDR2 YYEEEE. This CDR3 region has 14 residues. CDR3 protein: CASSLDRESYEQYF. The CDR3 DNA reads TGTGCCAGCAGTTTGGACAGGGAGTCCTACGAGCAGTACTTC.

The chain links TRBV6-6 to TRBJ2-5; D may be TRBD1 (6 bases). In germline, CDR1 is MNHNY, CDR2 SVGAGI (reference sequence). V shed 6 bases and J shed 7 bases, with 15 bases lying between them. The CDR3 extends over 13 amino acids. This CDR3 is CASSNTGSGTQYF. CDR3 bases: TGTGCCAGCAGCAACACAGGGAGTGGGACCCAGTACTTC.

This chain joins TRBV25-1 and TRBJ2-7; 9 bases are shared with TRBD1. CDR3 length: 15 residues. Losses at the gene ends were 4 bases for V and 2 bases for J; bases not matched to a gene: 6. Germline values: CDR1 MGHDK, CDR2 SYGVNS. The CDR3 coding sequence is TGTGCCAGCAGTGGGTACCGGGACAGGGCCTACGAGCAGTACTTC. Its protein product is CASSGYRDRAYEQYF.